Listed here is a single TCR beta chain. What it binds is unknown. One end of the junction varies from germline; a read error may be responsible. TCRdb reanalysed the 5' RACE reads using MiXCR and keeps one entry per CDR3 protein. Of about 53,000 distinct CDR3 sequences listed, approximately 25% were seen once; the top ten hold 3% to 4%. Overall study results and limits: Tumor Tregs overlapped most with tumor, then blood, naive CD4+ cells.

CD25-based Treg depletion was applied to purified naive CD4+ T cells. Germline V gives CDR1 SNHLY, CDR2 FYNNEI. This CDR3 is 12 amino acids long. This TCR came from a female donor with breast cancer. The chain couples TRBV2 to TRBJ1-1; weak D call: TRBD1 (6 bases). What was sequenced was tumor-infiltrating naive CD4+ T cells sorted from the breast tumor. Noted subset: naive CD4+ T cells, CD4+CD45RA+CD25-. In nucleotides, the CDR3 is TGCGCCAGCAGGGTCAGGGGCACTGAAGCTTTCTTT. It codes for CASRVRGTEAFF.